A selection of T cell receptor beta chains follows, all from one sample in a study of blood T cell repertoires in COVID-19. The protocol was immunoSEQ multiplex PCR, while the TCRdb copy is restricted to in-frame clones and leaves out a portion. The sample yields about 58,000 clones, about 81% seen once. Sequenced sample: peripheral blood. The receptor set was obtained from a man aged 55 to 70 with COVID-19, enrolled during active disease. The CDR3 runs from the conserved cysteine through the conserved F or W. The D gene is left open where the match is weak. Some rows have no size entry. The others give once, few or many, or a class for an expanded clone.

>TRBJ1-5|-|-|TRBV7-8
CASTGVLRNQPQHF
TGTGCCAGCACCGGGGTCCTGCGGAATCAGCCCCAGCATTTT
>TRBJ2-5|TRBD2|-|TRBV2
CASARTSGSRGETQYF
TGTGCCAGCGCAAGGACTAGCGGGAGTAGGGGGGAGACCCAGTACTTC
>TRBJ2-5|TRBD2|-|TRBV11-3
CASSLDGTSGRRETQYF
TGTGCCAGCAGCTTAGATGGGACTAGCGGGAGGAGGGAGACCCAGTACTTC
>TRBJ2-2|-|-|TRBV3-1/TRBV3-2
CASSQVGVWQEAGELFF
TGTGCCAGCAGCCAAGTAGGTGTCTGGCAGGAAGCCGGGGAGCTGTTTTTT
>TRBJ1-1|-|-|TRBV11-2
CASSLEGASEAFF
TGTGCCAGCAGCTTAGAGGGGGCGTCTGAAGCTTTCTTT
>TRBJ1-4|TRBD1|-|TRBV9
CASSAGRQGRGEKLFF
TGTGCCAGCAGCGCCGGTCGACAGGGTCGGGGTGAAAAACTGTTTTTT
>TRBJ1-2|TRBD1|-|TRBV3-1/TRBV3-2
CASSETGYGYTF
TGTGCCAGCAGCGAGACAGGGTATGGCTACACCTTC
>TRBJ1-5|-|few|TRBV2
CASRPDWNQPQHF
TGTGCCAGCAGGCCGGACTGGAATCAGCCCCAGCATTTT
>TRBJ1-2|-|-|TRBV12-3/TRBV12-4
CASRETASYGYTF
TGTGCCAGCAGGGAGACAGCGAGCTATGGCTACACCTTC
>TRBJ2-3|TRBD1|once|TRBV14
CASSPRTGPTDTQYF
TGTGCCAGCAGCCCCCGGACAGGCCCCACAGATACGCAGTATTTT
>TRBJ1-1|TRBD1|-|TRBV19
CASRLQGLGTEAFF
TGTGCCAGTAGACTACAGGGGCTGGGCACTGAAGCTTTCTTT
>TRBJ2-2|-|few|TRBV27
CASSFWGPGELFF
TGTGCCAGCAGTTTTTGGGGGCCCGGGGAGCTGTTTTTT
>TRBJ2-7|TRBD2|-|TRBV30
CAWSSGPGSGRGQQYF
TGTGCCTGGAGTTCGGGCCCCGGGAGCGGGAGGGGCCAGCAGTACTTC
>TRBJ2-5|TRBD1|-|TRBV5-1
CASSLTGSEETQYF
TGCGCCAGCAGCCTGACAGGGAGTGAAGAGACCCAGTACTTC
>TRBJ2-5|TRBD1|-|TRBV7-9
CASSTGDRGLQETQYF
TGTGCCAGCAGCACAGGGGACAGGGGTCTCCAAGAGACCCAGTACTTC
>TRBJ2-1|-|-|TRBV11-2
CASSFARLLYNEQFF
TGTGCCAGCAGTTTCGCCCGACTTCTATACAATGAGCAGTTCTTC
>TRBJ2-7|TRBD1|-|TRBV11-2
CASSAGGTGYRSYEQYF
TGTGCCAGCAGCGCCGGAGGGACAGGGTATCGGTCCTACGAGCAGTACTTC
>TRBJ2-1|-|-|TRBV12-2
CASRLATAGEEQFF
TGTGCAAGTCGCTTAGCGACGGCGGGAGAAGAGCAGTTCTTC
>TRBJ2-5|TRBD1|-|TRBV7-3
CASSLAGRGRGETQYF
TGTGCCAGCAGCTTGGCGGGCAGGGGGAGAGGAGAGACCCAGTACTTC
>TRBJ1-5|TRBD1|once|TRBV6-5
CASRPGQGGEPQHF
TGTGCCAGCAGACCCGGACAGGGAGGGGAGCCCCAGCATTTT
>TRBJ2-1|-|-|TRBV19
CASSIRGAFYNEQFF
TGTGCCAGTAGTATACGGGGGGCGTTTTACAATGAGCAGTTCTTC
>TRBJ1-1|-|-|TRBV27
CASSFFPTPPNTEAFF
TGTGCCAGCAGTTTTTTTCCGACTCCGCCGAACACTGAAGCTTTCTTT
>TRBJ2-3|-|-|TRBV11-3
CASGLTSSTDTQYF
TGTGCCAGCGGACTAACATCTAGCACAGATACGCAGTATTTT
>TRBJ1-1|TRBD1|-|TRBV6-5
CASPTGGGDTEAFF
TGTGCCAGCCCCACAGGGGGCGGTGACACTGAAGCTTTCTTT
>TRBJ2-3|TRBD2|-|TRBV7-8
CASSSRTSGGRTDTQYF
TGTGCCAGCAGCTCCAGGACTAGCGGGGGGCGCACAGATACGCAGTATTTT
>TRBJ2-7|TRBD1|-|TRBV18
CASSPLGTAKPYEQYF
TGTGCCAGCTCACCGCTTGGGACAGCGAAGCCCTACGAGCAGTACTTC
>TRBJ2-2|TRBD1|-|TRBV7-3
CASRPDRGGNTGELFF
TGTGCCAGCAGGCCCGACAGGGGTGGGAACACCGGGGAGCTGTTTTTT
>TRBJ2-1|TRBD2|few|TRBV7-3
CASSRGLAENEQFF
TGTGCCAGCAGTCGGGGACTAGCGGAAAATGAGCAGTTCTTC
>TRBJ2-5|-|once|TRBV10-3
CAISPRGGDQYF
TGTGCCATCAGCCCAAGGGGGGGGGACCAATACTTC
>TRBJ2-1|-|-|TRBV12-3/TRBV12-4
CASSSRQNNEQFF
TGTGCCAGCAGTTCCCGACAGAACAATGAGCAGTTCTTC
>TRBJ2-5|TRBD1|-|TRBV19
CASRQGVAETQYF
TGTGCCAGTCGACAGGGGGTCGCAGAGACCCAGTACTTC
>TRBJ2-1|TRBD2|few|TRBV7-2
CASSLRTSGGSSYNEQFF
TGTGCCAGCAGCCTAAGGACTAGCGGGGGGAGCTCCTACAATGAGCAGTTCTTC
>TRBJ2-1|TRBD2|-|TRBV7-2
CASSLTSGDYNEQFF
TGTGCCAGCAGCCTAACTAGCGGAGATTACAATGAGCAGTTCTTC
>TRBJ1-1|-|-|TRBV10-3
CAISGQGPGTEAFF
TGTGCCATCAGTGGTCAGGGCCCTGGGACTGAAGCTTTCTTT
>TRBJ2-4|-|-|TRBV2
CASSATGTGGNIQYF
TGTGCCAGCAGTGCCACCGGGACTGGGGGGAACATTCAGTACTTC
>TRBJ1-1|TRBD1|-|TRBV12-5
CASGLASGTGGGTEAFF
TGTGCTAGTGGTTTGGCCTCCGGGACAGGGGGGGGCACTGAAGCTTTCTTT
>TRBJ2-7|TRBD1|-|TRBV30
CAWSVTGGYGEQYF
TGTGCCTGGAGTGTAACAGGGGGATACGGCGAGCAGTACTTC
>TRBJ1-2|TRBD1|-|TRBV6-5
CASSRQGIVDGYTF
TGTGCCAGCAGTCGACAGGGAATTGTGGATGGCTACACCTTC
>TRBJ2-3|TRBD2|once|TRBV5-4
CASSPRASGSTDTQYF
TGTGCCAGCAGCCCTAGGGCTAGCGGGAGCACAGATACGCAGTATTTT
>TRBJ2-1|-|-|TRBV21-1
CASSNPSGERERGEQFF
TGTGCCAGCAGCAACCCCTCGGGTGAGCGGGAGAGGGGTGAGCAGTTCTTC
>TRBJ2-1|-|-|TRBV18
CASSPVQSSYNEQFF
TGTGCCAGCTCGCCAGTACAGAGCTCCTACAATGAGCAGTTCTTC
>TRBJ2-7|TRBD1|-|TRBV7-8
CASSSLVGGQGFYEQYF
TGTGCCAGCAGCTCCTTGGTTGGGGGACAGGGGTTCTACGAGCAGTACTTC
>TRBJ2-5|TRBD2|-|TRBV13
CASSLGLAGGLYQETQYF
TGTGCCAGCAGCTTAGGACTAGCGGGAGGGCTATACCAAGAGACCCAGTACTTC
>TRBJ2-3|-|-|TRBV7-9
CASIHRARTDTQYF
TGTGCCAGCATCCACAGGGCCCGCACAGATACGCAGTATTTT
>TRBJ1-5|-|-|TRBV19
CASSTARQVNNQPQHF
TGTGCCAGTAGTACCGCCCGACAGGTCAACAATCAGCCCCAGCATTTT
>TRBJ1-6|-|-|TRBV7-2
CASSPAGGAGSPLHF
TGTGCCAGCAGCCCTGCGGGGGGCGCAGGATCACCCCTCCACTTT